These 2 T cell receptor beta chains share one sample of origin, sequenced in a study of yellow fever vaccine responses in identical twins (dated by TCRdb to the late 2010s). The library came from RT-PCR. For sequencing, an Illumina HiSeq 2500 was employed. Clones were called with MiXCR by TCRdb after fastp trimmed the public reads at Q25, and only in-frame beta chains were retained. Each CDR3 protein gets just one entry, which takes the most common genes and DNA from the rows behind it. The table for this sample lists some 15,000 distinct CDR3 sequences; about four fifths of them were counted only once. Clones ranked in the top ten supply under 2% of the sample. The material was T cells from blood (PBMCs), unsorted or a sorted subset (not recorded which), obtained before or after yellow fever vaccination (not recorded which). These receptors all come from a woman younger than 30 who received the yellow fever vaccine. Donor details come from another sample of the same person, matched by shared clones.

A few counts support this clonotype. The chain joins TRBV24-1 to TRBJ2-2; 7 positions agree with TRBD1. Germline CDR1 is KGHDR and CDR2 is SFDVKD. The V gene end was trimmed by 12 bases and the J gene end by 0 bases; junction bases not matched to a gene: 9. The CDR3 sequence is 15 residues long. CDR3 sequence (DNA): TGTGCCGCTCAAAGGGGACAGCCGAACACCGGGGAGCTGTTTTTT. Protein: CAAQRGQPNTGELFF.

CDR3 sequence (DNA): TGCGCCAGCTTATTGTTGCAGGGCAATCAGCCCCAGCATTTT. Protein sequence: CASLLLQGNQPQHF. The V and J genes are TRBV23-1 and TRBJ1-5; D ambiguous. TRBV23-1 is sorted into the ORF group, with uncertain function. This CDR3 has 14 residues. V lost 8 bases and J lost 2, with 13 bases in between.